The rows below give T cell receptor beta chains drawn from one sample of a study of molecular identifiers for immune sequencing clone quantification. TCRdb called the PCR reads again in MiXCR, with one record for every CDR3 protein. The data hold hundreds of thousands of distinct CDR3 sequences, with about 20% observed a single time. What was sequenced was naive CD8+ T cells from blood, with Jurkat cell RNA spiked in. All receptors come from a human donor in good health. Some libraries in this study had Jurkat cell RNA spiked in. The CDR3 runs from the conserved cysteine through the conserved F or W. Each record gives: clone size, D gene, V gene, J gene, CDR3 protein, CDR3 DNA. D genes are given only for firm matches. Size is omitted from some rows. Given values are once, few, many or a class for expanded clones.

few	TRBD2	TRBV10-2	TRBJ2-7	CASSERGGSYEQYF	TGCGCCAGCAGTGAGCGGGGGGGCTCCTACGAGCAGTACTTC
few	.	TRBV3-1	TRBJ2-7	CASSQDQRKTLLEYEQYF	TGTGCCAGCAGCCAAGATCAACGGAAGACCCTTCTTGAGTACGAGCAGTACTTC
few	.	TRBV7-9	TRBJ2-7	CASSFQQLNEQYF	TGTGCCAGCAGCTTCCAACAGTTGAACGAGCAGTACTTC
many	.	TRBV12-3/TRBV12-4	TRBJ1-4	CASRGPLNEKLFF	TGTGCCAGCAGGGGGCCACTGAATGAAAAACTGTTTTTT
.	.	TRBV4-3	TRBJ2-2	CASSQDEQPGAGVGELFF	TGCGCCAGCAGCCAAGATGAACAACCGGGGGCAGGGGTCGGGGAGCTGTTTTTT
many	TRBD1	TRBV4-1	TRBJ2-1	CASSMDRVSYNEQFF	TGCGCCAGCAGCATGGACAGGGTGTCCTACAATGAGCAGTTCTTC
.	.	TRBV12-3/TRBV12-4	TRBJ2-7	CASSHPEISEQYF	TGTGCCAGCAGCCATCCCGAAATTTCCGAGCAGTACTTC
.	TRBD2	TRBV5-1	TRBJ2-2	CASSWASGSLSTGELFF	TGCGCCAGCAGCTGGGCTAGCGGGAGTTTATCCACCGGGGAGCTGTTTTTT
few	.	TRBV11-2	TRBJ1-1	CASSPGGTTEAFF	TGTGCCAGCAGCCCCGGGGGGACCACTGAAGCTTTCTTT
few	.	TRBV7-2	TRBJ2-7	CASSLAEIGEQYF	TGTGCCAGCAGCTTAGCAGAAATTGGCGAGCAGTACTTC
.	TRBD1	TRBV28	TRBJ2-7	CASGLPGTGIYEQYF	TGTGCCAGCGGTTTACCCGGGACAGGGATCTACGAGCAGTACTTC
many	.	TRBV6-2/TRBV6-3	TRBJ1-5	CASSLGLSDQPQHF	TGTGCCAGCAGCCTAGGACTGTCGGATCAGCCCCAGCATTTT
many	TRBD2	TRBV10-3	TRBJ2-7	CAISRLAGEDEQYF	TGTGCCATCAGTAGACTAGCGGGAGAAGATGAGCAGTACTTC
many	.	TRBV27	TRBJ1-5	CASSSGLNQPQHF	TGTGCCAGCAGTTCGGGCCTCAATCAGCCCCAGCATTTT
.	.	TRBV4-3	TRBJ1-6	CASSQGLMNSPLHF	TGCGCCAGCAGCCAGGGACTGATGAATTCACCCCTCCACTTT
many	TRBD2	TRBV20-1	TRBJ2-3	CSARDPAAQLAGGPGADTQYF	TGCAGTGCTAGAGACCCGGCGGCCCAACTAGCGGGGGGGCCAGGGGCAGATACGCAGTATTTT
.	.	TRBV9	TRBJ2-1	CASSAAGLYNEQFF	TGTGCCAGCAGCGCCGCGGGCCTCTACAATGAGCAGTTCTTC
many	.	TRBV5-5	TRBJ1-3	CASSFSPEPGNTIYF	TGTGCCAGCAGCTTCAGTCCAGAGCCCGGAAACACCATATATTTT
many	.	TRBV12-3/TRBV12-4	TRBJ2-7	CASSLAGISYEQYF	TGTGCCAGCAGTTTAGCAGGTATCTCCTACGAGCAGTACTTC
many	.	TRBV5-6	TRBJ2-7	CASSWGAGPYEQYF	TGTGCCAGCAGCTGGGGGGCGGGTCCGTACGAGCAGTACTTC
many	.	TRBV2	TRBJ2-3	CASSELAEITDTQYF	TGTGCCAGCAGTGAATTAGCGGAAATCACAGATACGCAGTATTTT
many	.	TRBV12-3/TRBV12-4	TRBJ2-5	CASSLTSEETQYF	TGTGCCAGCAGTTTAACTAGTGAAGAGACCCAGTACTTC
.	.	TRBV6-5	TRBJ2-1	CASSNPLERLSGEQFF	TGTGCCAGCAGTAACCCGCTAGAACGCCTGTCGGGTGAGCAGTTCTTC
many	.	TRBV10-3	TRBJ2-7	CAISAGAAYEQYF	TGTGCCATCAGTGCAGGGGCCGCCTACGAGCAGTACTTC
few	.	TRBV4-3	TRBJ2-1	CASSQDRGEGGEQFF	TGCGCCAGCAGCCAAGATAGGGGGGAGGGAGGTGAGCAGTTCTTC
.	TRBD1	TRBV7-8	TRBJ1-5	CASSSDRGHSLMDYSNQPQHF	TGTGCTAGCAGCTCCGACAGGGGCCACAGTCTTATGGATTATAGCAATCAGCCCCAGCATTTT
.	.	TRBV28	TRBJ2-3	CASGSGMSTDTQYF	TGTGCCAGCGGTTCAGGTATGAGCACAGATACGCAGTATTTT
.	TRBD1	TRBV15	TRBJ1-4	CATSRDIGLTHGTGSEKLFF	TGTGCCACCAGCAGAGATATAGGATTAACCCACGGGACAGGGAGTGAAAAACTGTTTTTT
many	.	TRBV4-3	TRBJ1-1	CASSQDLNTEAFF	TGCGCCAGCAGCCAAGACTTGAACACTGAAGCTTTCTTT
many	TRBD2	TRBV28	TRBJ2-3	CASSLSGTTTDTQYF	TGTGCCAGCAGTTTGTCCGGGACTACCACAGATACGCAGTATTTT
many	.	TRBV29-1	TRBJ1-2	CSVSLGVPDGYTF	TGCAGCGTGTCATTAGGGGTCCCTGATGGCTACACCTTC
many	.	TRBV4-1	TRBJ1-6	CASSQLQGNSPLHF	TGCGCCAGCAGCCAATTACAGGGAAATTCACCCCTCCACTTT
many	.	TRBV6-6	TRBJ2-5	CASDARRVKETQYF	TGTGCCAGCGATGCGAGGCGGGTAAAAGAGACCCAGTACTTC
.	TRBD1	TRBV19	TRBJ2-7	CASSSPGQGIYEQYF	TGTGCCAGTAGTTCCCCGGGACAGGGTATCTACGAGCAGTACTTC
many	TRBD1	TRBV25-1	TRBJ2-7	CASSVGTGSYEQYF	TGTGCCAGCAGTGTTGGGACAGGGAGCTACGAGCAGTACTTC
many	.	TRBV4-3	TRBJ2-1	CASSQDSASGPGYNEQFF	TGCGCCAGCAGCCAAGATTCAGCTTCAGGACCCGGATACAATGAGCAGTTCTTC
many	TRBD1	TRBV19	TRBJ1-5	CATKQGNQPQHF	TGTGCCACCAAACAGGGGAATCAGCCCCAGCATTTT
many	TRBD2	TRBV27	TRBJ2-7	CASSSSPGLALYEQYF	TGTGCCAGCAGTTCTAGTCCGGGACTAGCGTTGTACGAGCAGTACTTC
many	TRBD2	TRBV27	TRBJ2-3	CASSTLLAGGPNADTQYF	TGTGCCAGCAGTACCCTACTAGCGGGGGGGCCGAATGCAGATACGCAGTATTTT
many	.	TRBV30	TRBJ2-7	CAWSSPAYEQYF	TGTGCCTGGAGCTCCCCCGCCTACGAGCAGTACTTC
many	.	TRBV14	TRBJ2-3	CASSQNGALTKYF	TGTGCCAGCAGCCAGAACGGGGCCCTGACGAAGTATTTT
few	.	TRBV4-1	TRBJ1-1	CASSQDQRGRLEAFF	TGCGCCAGCAGCCAAGATCAAAGAGGGCGGCTTGAAGCTTTCTTT
few	.	TRBV20-1	TRBJ2-7	CSAREPAFSYEQYF	TGCAGTGCTAGAGAACCCGCTTTCTCCTACGAGCAGTACTTC
.	TRBD1	TRBV13	TRBJ1-2	CASSLQGALYATHYGYTF	TGTGCCAGCAGCCTACAGGGGGCGCTTTACGCGACTCACTATGGCTACACCTTC
.	TRBD2	TRBV18	TRBJ2-3	CASSGLPGLGTDTQYF	TGTGCCAGCTCAGGGTTACCGGGACTAGGCACAGATACGCAGTATTTT
.	.	TRBV29-1	TRBJ1-2	CSVELIYSYTF	TGCAGCGTTGAACTGATCTATAGCTACACCTTC